The 21 T cell receptor beta chains below were found in one sample sequenced in a study of T cells in Graves' hyperthyroidism and ophthalmopathy. RNA transcripts provided the source from which TCR beta CDR3 regions were amplified. The primer set for the first-round RT-PCR of the TCR CDR3 was HTBI. One entry per CDR3 protein, called by TCRdb with MiXCR from the multiplex PCR reads. Of approximately 600,000 distinct CDR3 sequences detected, around 21% appear once; the ten largest clones hold roughly a third. Sequencing used blood. Every receptor here comes from a man under 40 with Graves' ophthalmopathy.

The chain recombines TRBV19 with TRBJ2-5; 9 bases are shared with TRBD2. V was pared by 5 bases and J by 5 bases, with 9 bases of the junction left unmatched. CDR3 size: 15 residues. Per germline, CDR1 LNHDA and CDR2 SQIVND (reference sequence). The CDR3, as DNA: TGTGCCAGTAGTGGTATGGGACTAGCTGTGGAGACCCAGTACTTC. Amino acids: CASSGMGLAVETQYF.

This chain joins TRBV7-6 and TRBJ1-1; 9 bases line up with TRBD1. The V and J ends lost 5 bases and 4 bases, in that order; junction bases with no gene match: 8. The CDR3 loop spans 15 amino acids. Germline loops: CDR1 SGHVS, CDR2 FNYEAQ. CDR3 amino acids: CASSGPGTGITEAFF. DNA for the CDR3: TGTGCCAGCAGCGGACCCGGGACAGGGATCACTGAAGCTTTCTTT.

This clonotype was observed a few times. The V and J genes are TRBV6-5 and TRBJ1-1; 7 bases match TRBD1. CDR1 is MNHEY, CDR2 SVGAGI, per germline. The CDR3 extends over 15 amino acids. With 2 bases clipped from V and 0 bases from J, the junction kept 3 bases outside the gene matches. CDR3 protein: CASSYRDRVNTEAFF. The CDR3 DNA is TGTGCCAGCAGTTACCGCGACAGGGTGAACACTGAAGCTTTCTTT.

This clonotype was observed a few times. The chain couples TRBV7-8 to TRBJ2-7; 8 nucleotides align to TRBD2. V trimming: 5 bases; J trimming: 4 bases; junction bases outside the gene matches: 7. The CDR3 has 14 amino acids. Germline assignment: CDR1 SGHVS and CDR2 FQNEAQ. CDR3 protein: CASSPSGSGYEQYF. The CDR3 DNA reads TGTGCCAGCAGCCCCAGCGGGAGCGGTTACGAGCAGTACTTC.

The V and J genes are TRBV2 and TRBJ1-3, with D hard to call. CDR3 length: 14 amino acids. The germline gives CDR1 SNHLY, CDR2 FYNNEI. The V and J ends lost 4 bases and 0 bases respectively, with 7 bases between them. CDR3 loop: CASSASISGNTIYF. The CDR3 DNA sequence: TGTGCCAGCAGTGCGTCGATCTCTGGAAACACCATATATTTT.

This clonotype has more than one count but fewer than ten. This chain connects TRBV7-9 to TRBJ2-1; 8 bases line up with TRBD2. CDR1 and CDR2 from the germline V gene are SEHNR and FQNEAQ (reference sequence). The J segment lost 8 bases and the V segment lost 3 bases, leaving 9 bases of the junction unmatched. The CDR3 covers 15 residues. In nucleotides, the CDR3 is TGTGCCAGCAGCTTCGCGAGCGGGAGCATCGATGAGCAGTTCTTC. Its translation: CASSFASGSIDEQFF.

This clonotype has only a few counts. The CDR3 spells CASSHQPPRLAGVLNTGELFF. The CDR3 DNA sequence: TGTGCCAGCAGCCACCAGCCCCCGCGACTAGCGGGAGTCTTGAACACCGGGGAGCTGTTTTTT. V usage is TRBV4-2 and J usage is TRBJ2-2, with 12 positions matching TRBD2. V shed 3 bases and J 1 base; nucleotides not matched to a gene: 15. The CDR3 consists of 21 residues. Germline CDR1 reads LGHNA; CDR2 reads YNFKEQ.

This clonotype was counted at least ten times. The chain has TRBV5-1 and TRBJ2-7; the match to TRBD1 covers 7 bases. The trim removed 0 bases at V and 9 bases at J, leaving 12 bases unmatched. Per the germline V gene, CDR1 is SGHRS and CDR2 is YFSETQ. CDR3 length equals 15 residues. CDR3 loop: CASSLGDSNLRGQYF. In nucleotides, the CDR3 is TGCGCCAGCAGCTTGGGGGACAGCAACCTACGAGGGCAGTACTTC.

Only a few counts were recorded for this clonotype. The rearrangement joins TRBV18 to TRBJ2-7; no clear D gene. The CDR3 runs to 16 residues. Germline loops: CDR1 KGHSH, CDR2 LQKENI. Trimming stripped 6 bases from V and 3 bases from J, with 21 bases between. DNA for the CDR3: TGTGCCAGCTCCCCTCTCGGGCCCCCTAAAATCTACGAGCAGTACTTC. It codes for CASSPLGPPKIYEQYF.

This chain uses TRBV6-1 with TRBJ2-3; a possible D gene is TRBD2 (6 bases). Trimming took 2 bases from V and 4 from J, leaving 13 bases between them. CDR1 is MNHNS and CDR2 is SASEGT in the germline V gene. This CDR3 has 15 amino acids. CDR3: CASSEWGGSADTQYF. CDR3 sequence (DNA): TGTGCCAGCAGTGAATGGGGAGGTAGCGCAGATACGCAGTATTTT.

The chain employs TRBV20-1 and TRBJ2-6; no clear D gene. V was clipped by 5 bases and J by 0 bases, with 2 bases between them. In germline, CDR1 is DFQATT, CDR2 SNEGSKA (reference sequence). This CDR3 comprises 12 residues. CDR3 region: CSAVSGANVLTF. In DNA form, the CDR3 reads TGCAGTGCTGTCTCTGGGGCCAACGTCCTGACTTTC.

The rearrangement links TRBV24-1 to TRBJ2-2; TRBD2 matches at 8 bases. CDR3 length: 18 amino acids. CDR1 and CDR2 from the germline V gene are KGHDR and SFDVKD. V lost 10 bases and J lost 4; bases outside the gene matches: 19. CDR3 region: CATAAGTSGRGGTGELFF. CDR3 nucleotide sequence: TGTGCCACGGCGGCCGGAACTAGCGGAAGGGGGGGCACCGGGGAGCTGTTTTTT.

The table lists this clonotype with a few counts. This chain joins TRBV10-3 and TRBJ2-7; 9 positions match TRBD2. Germline V gene sequence: CDR1 ENHRY, CDR2 SYGVKD. The trim removed 3 bases at V and 4 bases at J, leaving 4 bases unmatched. This CDR3 contains 14 residues. The CDR3 reads CAISDGAGGYEQYF. In DNA, the CDR3 is TGTGCCATCAGTGACGGAGCGGGAGGTTACGAGCAGTACTTC.

This clonotype was found a few times. The chain recombines TRBV6-1 with TRBJ1-1; D not resolved. Germline V gene lookup returns CDR1 MNHNS and CDR2 SASEGT. The V end was cut by 1 base, the J end by 4 bases, with 10 bases between. This CDR3 has 14 residues. The CDR3 protein is CASSEGLAPTEAFF. DNA of the CDR3: TGTGCCAGCAGTGAAGGGCTGGCCCCCACTGAAGCTTTCTTT.

This clonotype has just a few counts. This chain uses TRBV20-1 with TRBJ2-7; 10 nucleotides match TRBD1. CDR3 size: 16 residues. CDR1 DFQATT and CDR2 SNEGSKA come from the germline V gene (reference sequence). With 1 base clipped from V and 3 bases from J, the junction kept 9 bases outside the gene matches. The CDR3: CSARVMGQGSDYEQYF. Here the CDR3 DNA reads TGCAGTGCTAGAGTCATGGGACAGGGGAGTGACTACGAGCAGTACTTC.

This clonotype was counted a few times. The chain uses TRBV20-1 and TRBJ2-5; D tentatively fits TRBD1 or TRBD2 (5 bases each). CDR3 length equals 13 residues. V lost 3 bases, J lost 5 bases, and 13 bases lay in between. Germline-derived CDR1 and CDR2 are DFQATT and SNEGSKA (reference sequence). The CDR3 coding sequence is TGCAGTGCTAGGGCCGGGACGGGGGAGACCCAGTACTTC. Its protein is CSARAGTGETQYF.

This clonotype has only a few counts. The CDR3, as DNA: TGTGCCTCCCGAGGTGGAGGATCCGGGACTGAAGCTTTCTTT. It codes for CASRGGGSGTEAFF. This chain connects TRBV6-1 to TRBJ1-1; D is unclear. V lost 11 bases to trimming and J lost 5 bases, with 21 bases between them. Germline-derived CDR1 and CDR2 are MNHNS and SASEGT. The CDR3 is made up of 14 amino acids.

This clonotype appeared a few times. V and J are TRBV29-1 and TRBJ2-5; D might be TRBD1 (6 bases). Trimming pared 7 bases from V and 10 bases from J, leaving 13 bases between. CDR1 and CDR2 (germline): SQVTM, ANQGSEA. This CDR3 region has 10 residues. The CDR3 here is CSAGQNGQYF. The CDR3, as DNA: TGCAGCGCAGGACAGAATGGCCAGTACTTC. The whole variable domain, filled in from reference TRBV29-1 and TRBJ2-5, reads SAVISQKPSRDICQRGTSLTIQCQVDSQVTMMFWYRQQPGQSLTLIATANQGSEATYESGFVIDKFPISRPNLTFSTLTVSNMSPEDSSIYLCSAGQNGQYFGPGTRLLVL.

Only a few counts were recorded for this clonotype. The chain uses TRBV11-3 and TRBJ2-1; D call uncertain. CDR1 is SGHNT, CDR2 YENEEA, per germline. The V and J ends lost 3 bases and 8 bases respectively, with 8 bases between them. CDR3 size: 12 residues. CDR3 protein: CASSFGRHEQFF. CDR3 in DNA: TGTGCCAGCAGCTTTGGAAGACATGAGCAGTTCTTC. The whole variable domain, filled in from reference TRBV11-3 and TRBJ2-1, reads EAGVVQSPRYKIIEKKQPVAFWCNPISGHNTLYWYLQNLGQGPELLIRYENEEAVDDSQLPKDRFSAERLKGVDSTLKIQPAELGDSAVYLCASSFGRHEQFFGPGTRLTVL.

The chain couples TRBV6-1 to TRBJ2-4; D tentatively reads TRBD1 or TRBD2 (6 bases each). V lost 6 bases, J lost 5 bases, and 11 bases lay in between. There are 13 residues in the CDR3. From germline, CDR1 is MNHNS and CDR2 SASEGT. CDR3 nucleotides: TGTGCCAGCAGCCACGGGGGCGAAAACATTCAGTACTTC. This codes for CASSHGGENIQYF.

This clonotype occurred a few times. This chain uses TRBV28 with TRBJ2-1; possibly TRBD1 for D (5 bases). Germline V gives CDR1 MDHEN, CDR2 SYDVKM. There are 14 residues in the CDR3. The V end was cut by 1 base, the J end by 5 bases, with 9 bases between. The CDR3 sequence: CASSLYRSNNEQFF. CDR3 coding DNA: TGTGCCAGCAGTTTATACAGGAGCAACAATGAGCAGTTCTTC.